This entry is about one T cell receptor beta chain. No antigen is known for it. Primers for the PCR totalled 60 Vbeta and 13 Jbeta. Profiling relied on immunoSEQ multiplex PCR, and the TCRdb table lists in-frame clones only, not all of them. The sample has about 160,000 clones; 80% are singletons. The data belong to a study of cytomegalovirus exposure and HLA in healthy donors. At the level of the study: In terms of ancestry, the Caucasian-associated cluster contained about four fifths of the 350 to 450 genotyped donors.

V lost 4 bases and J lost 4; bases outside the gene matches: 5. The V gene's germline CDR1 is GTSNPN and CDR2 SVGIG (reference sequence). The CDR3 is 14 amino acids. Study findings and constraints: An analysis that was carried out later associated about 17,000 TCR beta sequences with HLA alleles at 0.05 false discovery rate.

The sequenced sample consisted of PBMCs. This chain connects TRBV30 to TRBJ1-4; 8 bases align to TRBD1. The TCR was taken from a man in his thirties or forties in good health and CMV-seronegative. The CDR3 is CAWNRGGVNEKLFF. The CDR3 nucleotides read TGTGCCTGGAACAGGGGGGGAGTTAATGAAAAACTGTTTTTT. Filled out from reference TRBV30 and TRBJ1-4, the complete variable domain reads SQTIHQWPATLVQPVGSPLSLECTVEGTSNPNLYWYRQAAGRGLQLLFYSVGIGQISSEVPQNLSASRPQDRQFILSSKKLLLSDSGFYLCAWNRGGVNEKLFFGSGTQLSVL.